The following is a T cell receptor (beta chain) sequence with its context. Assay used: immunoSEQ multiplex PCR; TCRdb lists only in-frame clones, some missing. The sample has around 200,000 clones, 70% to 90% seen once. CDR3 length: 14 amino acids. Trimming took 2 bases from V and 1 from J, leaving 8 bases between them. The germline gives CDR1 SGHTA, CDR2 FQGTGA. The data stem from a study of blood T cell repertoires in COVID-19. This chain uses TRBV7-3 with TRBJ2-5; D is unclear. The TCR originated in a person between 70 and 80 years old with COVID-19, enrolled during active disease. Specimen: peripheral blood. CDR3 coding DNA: TGTGCCAGCAGCTTATCACCCGGCCAAGAGACCCAGTACTTC. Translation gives CASSLSPGQETQYF.